The source of this T cell receptor beta chain is a study of cytomegalovirus exposure and HLA in healthy donors. PCR primers comprised 60 Vbeta and 13 Jbeta primers. Clones were sequenced by immunoSEQ multiplex PCR, and TCRdb holds only the in-frame ones, with some missing. Found here are 200,000 or so clones; the top ten clones hold 1.1%. In germline, CDR1 is SQVTM, CDR2 ANQGSEA. The CDR3 covers 11 residues. This sequence joins TRBV29-1 and TRBJ2-5, with D maybe TRBD1 (6 bases). The DNA end is more similar to TRBJ2-7, so the J call may be wrong. Sequencing was carried out using PBMCs. The TCR originated in a girl aged 2 to 9 in good health and CMV-seropositive. CDR3 nucleotide sequence: TGCAGCGTTGGGACAGAATACGAGCAGTACTTC. Its protein is CSVGTEYEQYF.